One sample yielded the 4 T cell receptor beta chains listed below, sequenced in a study of blood T cell repertoires in COVID-19. Method: immunoSEQ multiplex PCR; TCRdb's copy keeps in-frame clones and lacks some. The table includes approximately 74,000 clones, over 80% detected once. Sequences were obtained from peripheral blood. All receptors come from a man aged 80 or over with active or convalescent COVID-19.

The chain is built from TRBV6-6 and TRBJ2-2; D may be TRBD1 (6 bases). Germline assignment: CDR1 MNHNY and CDR2 SVGAGI (reference sequence). This CDR3 is 13 amino acids long. The V end lost 7 bases, the J end lost 6 bases, and 12 bases lay between the germline ends. CDR3 coding DNA: TGTGCCAGCAACCTCAGGGGTCCCGGGGAGCTGTTTTTT. It translates to CASNLRGPGELFF.

The genes are TRBV6-5 and TRBJ2-3; tentative D call: TRBD1 (6 bases). V was shortened by 0 bases and J by 1 base, with 11 bases between the two germline ends. CDR3 length: 16 amino acids. Germline lookup yields CDR1 MNHEY and CDR2 SVGAGI. CDR3 protein: CASSYSDSPGTDTQYF. The CDR3 nucleotides are TGTGCCAGCAGTTACTCGGACAGTCCGGGCACAGATACGCAGTATTTT.

The CDR3 is CASSYSPSGANVLTF. The CDR3 DNA sequence: TGCGCCAGCAGCTACAGCCCCTCTGGGGCCAACGTCCTGACTTTC. This rearrangement joins TRBV5-1 to TRBJ2-6; no firm D call. From germline, CDR1 is SGHRS and CDR2 YFSETQ. The CDR3 is made up of 15 amino acids. V dropped 3 bases and J dropped 0 bases, with 7 bases sitting between them.

The V call is TRBV30, the J call TRBJ2-7, with 7 nucleotides matching TRBD1. The CDR3 is 16 amino acids. V was clipped by 0 bases and J by 1 base; unmatched bases: 9. CDR1 and CDR2 (germline): GTSNPN, SVGIG (reference sequence). CDR3 residues: CAWSVRGRGQSYEQYF. The DNA for the CDR3 is TGTGCCTGGAGTGTACGCGGAAGGGGGCAATCCTACGAGCAGTACTTC.